This entry is about one TCR beta chain. Its cognate antigen is unknown. The data were obtained in a study of cytomegalovirus exposure and HLA in healthy donors. General study points: In an earlier analysis, about 87% or about 30%: the productive usage of most TCR beta V segments. In a later analysis, an Asian-associated ancestry cluster reportedly showed fewer N-insertions than the roughly 650-donor mean. Because they were indistinguishable, some V segments, including TRBV6-2 and TRBV6-3, were excluded. Likely technical artifact: a cluster of highly shared sequence variants.

The CDR3 runs to 15 residues. CDR1 is SGHRS, CDR2 YFSETQ, per germline. V lost 4 bases, J lost 2 bases, and 12 bases lay in between. Vbeta (60) and Jbeta (13) primers were used in the PCR. The method was immunoSEQ multiplex PCR; TCRdb's version includes in-frame clones alone and lacks a portion of them. The data show over 150,000 clones, 80% seen once. The source of this sequence is a middle-aged woman in good health and CMV-seropositive. The source material was PBMCs. The chain has TRBV5-1 and TRBJ2-2; D is possibly TRBD2 (5 bases). The chain's CDR3 is CASSPRTRNTGELFF. DNA for the CDR3: TGCGCCAGCAGCCCAAGGACTCGAAACACCGGGGAGCTGTTTTTT.